This TCR beta chain was recorded in a study of CD8 T cells in Susac syndrome. CDR1 is SNHLY, CDR2 FYNNEI, per germline. The CDR3 has 11 amino acids. Trimming shortened V by 10 bases and J by 7 bases, and 13 bases separated the two germline ends. TEMRA cells were FACS-enriched and CD8+ and CD4+ T cells negatively isolated. Random hexamers were used to reverse transcribe an amount of about 0.5 to 1 ug RNA. TCRdb re-derived calls from the immunoSEQ multiplex PCR reads in MiXCR, one entry per CDR3 protein. The sample holds tens of thousands of distinct CDR3 sequences, 93% seen once. The sample was CD8+ T cells from PBMCs. This TCR was sampled from a human donor in good health. The chain is built from TRBV2 and TRBJ1-1; TRBD1 is a possible D gene (5 bases). The CDR3 spells CATRWGVEAFF. Written as DNA, the CDR3 is TGTGCCACCCGCTGGGGGGTTGAAGCTTTCTTT. The entire variable domain, with the rest obtained from reference TRBV2 and TRBJ1-1, is as follows: EPEVTQTPSHQVTQMGQEVILRCVPISNHLYFYWYRQILGQKVEFLVSFYNNEISEKSEIFDDQFSVERPDGSNFTLKIRSTKLEDSAMYFCATRWGVEAFFGQGTRLTVV.